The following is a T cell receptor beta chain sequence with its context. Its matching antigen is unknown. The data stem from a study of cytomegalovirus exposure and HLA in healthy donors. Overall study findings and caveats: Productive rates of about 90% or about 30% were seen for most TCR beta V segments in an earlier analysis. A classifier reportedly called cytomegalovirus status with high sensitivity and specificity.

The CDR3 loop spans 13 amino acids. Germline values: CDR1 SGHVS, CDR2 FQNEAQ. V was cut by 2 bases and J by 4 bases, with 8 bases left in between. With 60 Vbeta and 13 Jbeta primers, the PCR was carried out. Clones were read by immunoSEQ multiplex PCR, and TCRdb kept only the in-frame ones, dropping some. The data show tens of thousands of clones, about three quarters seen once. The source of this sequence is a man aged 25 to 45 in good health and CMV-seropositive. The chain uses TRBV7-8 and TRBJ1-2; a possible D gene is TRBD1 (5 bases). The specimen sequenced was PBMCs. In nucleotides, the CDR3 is TGTGCCAGCAGCTTACAGGGTCCCTATGGCTACACCTTC. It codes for CASSLQGPYGYTF.